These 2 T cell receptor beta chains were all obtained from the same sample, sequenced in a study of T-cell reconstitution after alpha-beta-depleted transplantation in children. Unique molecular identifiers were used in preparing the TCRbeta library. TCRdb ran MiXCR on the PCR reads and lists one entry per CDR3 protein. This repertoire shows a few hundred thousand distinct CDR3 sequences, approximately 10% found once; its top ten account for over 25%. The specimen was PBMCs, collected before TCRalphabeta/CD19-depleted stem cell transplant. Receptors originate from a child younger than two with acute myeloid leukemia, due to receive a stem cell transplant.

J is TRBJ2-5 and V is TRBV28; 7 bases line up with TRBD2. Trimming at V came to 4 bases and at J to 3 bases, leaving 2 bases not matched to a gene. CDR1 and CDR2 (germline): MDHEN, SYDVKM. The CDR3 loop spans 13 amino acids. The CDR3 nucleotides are TGTGCCAGCAGTTCAGGGAGGGAAGAGACCCAGTACTTC. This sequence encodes CASSSGREETQYF. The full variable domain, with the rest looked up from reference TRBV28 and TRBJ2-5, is DVKVTQSSRYLVKRTGEKVFLECVQDMDHENMFWYRQDPGLGLRLIYFSYDVKMKEKGDIPEGYSVSREKKERFSLILESASTNQTSMYLCASSSGREETQYFGPGTRLLVL.

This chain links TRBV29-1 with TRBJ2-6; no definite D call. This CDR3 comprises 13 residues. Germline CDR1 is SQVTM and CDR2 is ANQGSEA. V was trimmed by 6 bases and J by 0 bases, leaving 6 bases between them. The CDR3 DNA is TGCAGCGTAACGATCTCTGGGGCCAACGTCCTGACTTTC. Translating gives CSVTISGANVLTF.